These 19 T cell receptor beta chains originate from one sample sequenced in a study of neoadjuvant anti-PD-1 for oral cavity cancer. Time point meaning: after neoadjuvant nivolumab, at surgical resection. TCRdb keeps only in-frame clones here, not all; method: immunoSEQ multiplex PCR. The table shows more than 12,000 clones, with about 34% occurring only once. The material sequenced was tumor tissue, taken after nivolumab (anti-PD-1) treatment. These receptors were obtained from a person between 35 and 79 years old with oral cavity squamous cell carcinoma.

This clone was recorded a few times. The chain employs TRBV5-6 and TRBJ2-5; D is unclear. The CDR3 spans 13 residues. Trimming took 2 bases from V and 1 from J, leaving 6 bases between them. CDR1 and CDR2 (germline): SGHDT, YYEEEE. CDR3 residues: CASSLPSQETQYF. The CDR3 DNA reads TGTGCCAGCAGCTTACCGAGCCAAGAGACCCAGTACTTC.

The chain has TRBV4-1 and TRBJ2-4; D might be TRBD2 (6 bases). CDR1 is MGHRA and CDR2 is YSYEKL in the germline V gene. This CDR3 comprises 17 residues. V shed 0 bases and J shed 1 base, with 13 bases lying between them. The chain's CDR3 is CASSQEGGKVAKNIQYF. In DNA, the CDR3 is TGCGCCAGCAGCCAAGAAGGAGGGAAGGTTGCCAAAAACATTCAGTACTTC.

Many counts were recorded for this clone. This CDR3 reads CASSQDETVDYGYTF. The CDR3, as DNA: TGCGCCAGCAGCCAAGATGAAACCGTTGACTATGGCTACACCTTC. The rearrangement links TRBV4-3 to TRBJ1-2; no reliable D call. Germline CDR1 LGHNA, CDR2 YSLEER. V was trimmed by 0 bases and J by 3 bases, leaving 11 bases between them. This CDR3 contains 15 residues.

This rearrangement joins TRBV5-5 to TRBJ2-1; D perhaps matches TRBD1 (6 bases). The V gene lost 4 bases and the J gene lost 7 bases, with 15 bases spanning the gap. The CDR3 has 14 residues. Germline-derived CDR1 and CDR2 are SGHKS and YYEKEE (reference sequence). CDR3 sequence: CASSPQGMLNEQFF. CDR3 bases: TGTGCCAGCAGCCCTCAGGGGATGTTGAATGAGCAGTTCTTC.

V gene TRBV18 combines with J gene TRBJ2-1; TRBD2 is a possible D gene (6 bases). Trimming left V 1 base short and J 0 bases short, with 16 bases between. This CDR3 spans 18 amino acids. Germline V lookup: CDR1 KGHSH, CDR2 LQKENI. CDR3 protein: CASSPLARGVGSYNEQFF. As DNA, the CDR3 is TGTGCCAGCTCACCACTTGCGCGGGGCGTTGGCTCCTACAATGAGCAGTTCTTC.

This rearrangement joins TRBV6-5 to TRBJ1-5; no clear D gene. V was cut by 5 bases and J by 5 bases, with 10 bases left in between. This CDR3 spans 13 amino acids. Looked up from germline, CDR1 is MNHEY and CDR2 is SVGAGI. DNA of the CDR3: TGTGCCAGCAGTCACCCGGGTTATCAGCCCCAGCATTTT. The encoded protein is CASSHPGYQPQHF.

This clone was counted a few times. The CDR3 coding sequence is TGCGCCAGCAGCCCGCTAGGACAGAGCTACACCTTC. Protein product: CASSPLGQSYTF. The chain employs TRBV5-1 and TRBJ1-2; maybe TRBD1 (6 bases). Trimming left V 4 bases short and J 9 bases short, with 13 bases between. The CDR3 is made up of 12 amino acids. The germline V gene encodes CDR1 SGHRS and CDR2 YFSETQ.

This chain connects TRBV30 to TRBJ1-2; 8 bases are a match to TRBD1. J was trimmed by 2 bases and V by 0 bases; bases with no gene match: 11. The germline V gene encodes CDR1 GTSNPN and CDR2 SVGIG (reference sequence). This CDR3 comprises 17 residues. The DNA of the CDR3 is TGTGCCTGGAGTGTAAGGCGACTGACAGGGGTAAACTATGGCTACACCTTC. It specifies CAWSVRRLTGVNYGYTF.

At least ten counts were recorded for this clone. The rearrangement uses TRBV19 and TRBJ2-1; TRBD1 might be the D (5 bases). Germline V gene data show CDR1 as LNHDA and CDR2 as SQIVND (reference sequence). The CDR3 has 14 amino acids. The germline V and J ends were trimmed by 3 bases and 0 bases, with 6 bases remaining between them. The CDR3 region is CASSMDTSYNEQFF. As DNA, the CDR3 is TGTGCCAGTAGTATGGACACCTCCTACAATGAGCAGTTCTTC.

The CDR3 sequence is CAWSVQGMGHYGYTF. The CDR3 nucleotides read TGTGCCTGGAGTGTACAGGGCATGGGGCACTATGGCTACACCTTC. V usage is TRBV30 and J usage is TRBJ1-2; possible D gene TRBD1, 6 bases. Per germline, CDR1 GTSNPN and CDR2 SVGIG (reference sequence). The CDR3 runs to 15 residues. Trimming stripped 0 bases from V and 3 bases from J, with 14 bases between.

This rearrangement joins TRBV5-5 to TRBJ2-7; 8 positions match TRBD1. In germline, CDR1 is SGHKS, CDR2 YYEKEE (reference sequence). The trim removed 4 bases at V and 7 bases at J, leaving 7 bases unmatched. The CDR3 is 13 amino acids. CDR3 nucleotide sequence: TGTGCCAGCAGCAGGACAGGGTTGAAAGAGCAGTACTTC. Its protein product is CASSRTGLKEQYF.

CDR3 nucleotides: TGTGCCAGCAGTGACCACCCCGATTCCTGGGACACTAACTATGGCTACACCTTC. Protein product: CASSDHPDSWDTNYGYTF. The V and J genes are TRBV6-1 and TRBJ1-2, with a possible D match to TRBD1 (6 bases). The V end was cut by 3 bases, the J end by 0 bases, with 20 bases between. The CDR3 is 18 amino acids. The V gene's germline CDR1 is MNHNS and CDR2 SASEGT.

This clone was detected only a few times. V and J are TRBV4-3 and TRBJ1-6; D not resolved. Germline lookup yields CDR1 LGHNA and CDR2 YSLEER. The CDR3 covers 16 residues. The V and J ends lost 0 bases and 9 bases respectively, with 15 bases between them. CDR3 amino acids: CASSQDLSSSGSPLHF. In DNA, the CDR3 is TGCGCCAGCAGCCAAGATCTTAGCAGTTCCGGTTCACCCCTCCACTTT.

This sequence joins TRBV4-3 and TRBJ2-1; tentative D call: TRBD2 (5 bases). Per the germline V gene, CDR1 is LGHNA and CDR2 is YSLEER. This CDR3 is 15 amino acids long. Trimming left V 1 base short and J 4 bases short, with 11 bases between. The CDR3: CASSQAGYWYNEQFF. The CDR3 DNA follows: TGCGCCAGCAGCCAAGCGGGGTATTGGTACAATGAGCAGTTCTTC.

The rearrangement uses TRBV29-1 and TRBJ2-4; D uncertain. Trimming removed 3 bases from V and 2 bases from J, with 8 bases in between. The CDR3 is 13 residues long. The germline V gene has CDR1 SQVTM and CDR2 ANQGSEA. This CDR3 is CSVELVTKNIQYF. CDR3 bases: TGCAGCGTTGAGTTGGTAACCAAAAACATTCAGTACTTC.

The CDR3 coding sequence is TGTGCCACCCAACCTAGATACCTTAGCAATCAGCCCCAGCATTTT. This sequence encodes CATQPRYLSNQPQHF. The J gene is TRBJ1-5, the V gene TRBV6-5, with no clear D. V lost 10 bases and J 0 bases, leaving 16 bases between the germline ends. Germline CDR1 reads MNHEY; CDR2 reads SVGAGI. CDR3 length: 15 amino acids.

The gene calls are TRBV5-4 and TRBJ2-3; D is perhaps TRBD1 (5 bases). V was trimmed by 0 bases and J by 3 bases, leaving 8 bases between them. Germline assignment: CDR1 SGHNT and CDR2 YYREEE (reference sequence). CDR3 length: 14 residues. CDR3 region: CASSLEAGTDTQYF. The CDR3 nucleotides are TGTGCCAGCAGCTTGGAAGCAGGGACAGATACGCAGTATTTT.

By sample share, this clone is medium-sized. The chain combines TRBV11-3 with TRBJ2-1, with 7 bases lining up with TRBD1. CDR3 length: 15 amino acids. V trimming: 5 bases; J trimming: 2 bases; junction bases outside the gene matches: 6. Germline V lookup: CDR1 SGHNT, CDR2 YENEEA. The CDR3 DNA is TGTGCCAGCAGCCCAACCGGACAGGCCTACAATGAGCAGTTCTTC. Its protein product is CASSPTGQAYNEQFF.

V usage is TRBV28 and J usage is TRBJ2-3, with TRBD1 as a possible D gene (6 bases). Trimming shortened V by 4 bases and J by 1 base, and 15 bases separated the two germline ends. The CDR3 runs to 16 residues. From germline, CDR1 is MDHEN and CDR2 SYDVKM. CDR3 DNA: TGTGCCAGCAGTTCCCCAGGGGCCCGCGGCACAGATACGCAGTATTTT. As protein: CASSSPGARGTDTQYF.